This T cell receptor (beta chain) was documented in a study of PD-1 blockade in mismatch repair-deficient tumors (dated by TCRdb to about 2017). The study in broad terms: Between late 2013 and late 2016, around 91 consecutive patients with eleven to twelve mismatch repair-deficient cancer types, all previously treated and progressing, were enrolled in the trial. Tumor-associated T cell clones in the peripheral blood of patients responding to PD-1 blockade were tracked using deep sequencing of TCR CDR3 regions. General study outcomes and caveats: Tumor-resident clones, often undetectable in blood before treatment, expanded rapidly after pembrolizumab and then contracted, generally before radiologic responses.

Receptor libraries were prepared by the immunoSEQ multiplex PCR assay. Held by TCRdb, this immuneACCESS table contains in-frame sequences only and omits some clones. Under half of the omission traces to an unresolved V gene where checked; the cause of the rest is unknown. The sample table holds more than 85,000 clones, of which 82% were seen once. The ten most abundant clones make up approximately 6.5% of the sample. Mismatch repair deficiency in every enrolled patient was established by polymerase chain reaction or immunohistochemistry. TCR sequencing was performed for three patients who responded to pembrolizumab therapy. The phase II trial prospectively tested pembrolizumab PD-1 blockade in advanced mismatch repair-deficient cancers regardless of tissue of origin. Serial peripheral blood T cell samples were collected before and at multiple times after starting PD-1 blockade. Blood sampling times were expressed in weeks after the first pembrolizumab dose.

In the germline V gene, CDR1 corresponds to SGHTA and CDR2 to FQGNSA. The V end loses 5 bases and the J end loses 1 base, and a stretch of 11 bases separates them. From cysteine to phenylalanine, the CDR3 is 14 amino acids long. Kept here is only the CDR3 DNA, which spans 42 bases and is read in frame from base 1. A note on this clone: Its antigen specificity is not known. Qualities for individual bases were not recorded, and no much larger clone is one base off.

The sequencing here drew on peripheral blood, taken approximately 36 weeks after starting pembrolizumab. The sequence joins TRBV7-2 to TRBJ2-5, and perhaps TRBD2 as D gene, on 6 matching bases. The sequence derives from an adult with mismatch repair-deficient cancer. In nucleotide form, the sequence is TGTGCCAGCAGCGAGGGACTTCCCCAAGAGACCCAGTACTTC. Translation gives CASSEGLPQETQYF.